In its sample, the clone carrying this T cell receptor beta chain was seen a few times. TCRdb redid the calling of the 5' RACE reads with MiXCR, one entry per CDR3 protein. The repertoire holds 80,000 or so distinct CDR3 sequences, with approximately 10% as singletons. This record comes from a study of early T cells in non-severe SARS-CoV-2 infection. Turning to the study itself: Chains were not paired, and sequencing was done on bulk RNA from unsorted whole blood.

The CDR3 is made up of 11 amino acids. Trimming cost V 3 bases and J 7 bases, with 6 bases left between them. Germline V gene data show CDR1 as MDHEN and CDR2 as SYDVKM. J is TRBJ2-5 and V is TRBV28; D unclear. Sequenced material: whole blood, taken at baseline. This TCR came from an adult who was a healthcare worker with PCR-confirmed SARS-CoV-2 infection or an uninfected control (not recorded which). The CDR3 DNA reads as TGTGCCAGCAGTTTGTTGGGGACCCAGTACTTC. Translation: CASSLLGTQYF.